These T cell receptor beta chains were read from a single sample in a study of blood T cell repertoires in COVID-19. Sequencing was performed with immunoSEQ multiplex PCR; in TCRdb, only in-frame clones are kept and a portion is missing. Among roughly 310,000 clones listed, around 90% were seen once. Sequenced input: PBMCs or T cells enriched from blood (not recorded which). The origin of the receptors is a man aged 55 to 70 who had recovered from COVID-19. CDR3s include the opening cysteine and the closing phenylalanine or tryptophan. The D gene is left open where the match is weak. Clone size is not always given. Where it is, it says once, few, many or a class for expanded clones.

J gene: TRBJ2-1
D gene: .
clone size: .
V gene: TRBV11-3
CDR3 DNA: TGTGCCAGCAGCTTAGAATCCGGGGACAATGAGCAGTTCTTC
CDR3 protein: CASSLESGDNEQFF

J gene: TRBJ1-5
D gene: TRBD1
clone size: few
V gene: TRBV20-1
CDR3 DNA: TGCAGTGCGAGTCAACAGGGGGTTTTTACTTCTAGCAATCAGCCCCAGCATTTT
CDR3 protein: CSASQQGVFTSSNQPQHF

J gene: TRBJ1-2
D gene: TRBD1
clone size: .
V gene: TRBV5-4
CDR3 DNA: TGTGCCAGCAGCTTATGGGACAGGACCTACTATGGCTACACCTTC
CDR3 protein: CASSLWDRTYYGYTF

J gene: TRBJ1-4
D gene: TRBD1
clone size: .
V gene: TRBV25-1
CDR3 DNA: TGTGCCAGCAGCCGCGACAGGGACAGTAATGAAAAACTGTTTTTT
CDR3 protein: CASSRDRDSNEKLFF

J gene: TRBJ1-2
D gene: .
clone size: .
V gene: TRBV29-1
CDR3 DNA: TGCAGCACCATTGCTTTAGATCGCTATGGCTACACCTTC
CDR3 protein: CSTIALDRYGYTF

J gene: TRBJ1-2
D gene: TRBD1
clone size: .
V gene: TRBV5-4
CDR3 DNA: TGTGCCAGCAGCTATGGACAGGGAGTCCCTTCCGGCTACACCTTC
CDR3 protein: CASSYGQGVPSGYTF

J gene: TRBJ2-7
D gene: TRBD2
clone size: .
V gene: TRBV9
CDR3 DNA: TGTGCCAGCAGCGTAGGGGGAGGGAGTTATGCTTACGAGCAGTACTTC
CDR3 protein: CASSVGGGSYAYEQYF

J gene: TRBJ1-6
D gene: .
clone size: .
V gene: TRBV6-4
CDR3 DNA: TGTGCCAGCAGTGACAACGGCTATAATTCACCCCTCCACTTT
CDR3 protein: CASSDNGYNSPLHF

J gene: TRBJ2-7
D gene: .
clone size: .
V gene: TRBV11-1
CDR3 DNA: TGTGCCAGCAGCCGTCAGCGCTACGAGCAGTACTTC
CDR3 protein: CASSRQRYEQYF

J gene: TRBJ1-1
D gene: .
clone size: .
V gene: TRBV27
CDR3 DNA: TGTGCCAGCAGTGCCAGGCTTAACACTGAAGCTTTCTTT
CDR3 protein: CASSARLNTEAFF

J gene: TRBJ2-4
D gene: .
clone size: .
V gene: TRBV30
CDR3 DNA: TGTGCCTGGAGTGTACGGGGTAGCGGCCTACCTGGCGGCAAAAACATTCAGTACTTC
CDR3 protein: CAWSVRGSGLPGGKNIQYF

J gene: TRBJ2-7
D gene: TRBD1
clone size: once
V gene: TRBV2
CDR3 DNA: TGTGCCAGCATTAAAGAAATGGGGACAGGGCCCTACGAGCAGTACTTC
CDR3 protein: CASIKEMGTGPYEQYF

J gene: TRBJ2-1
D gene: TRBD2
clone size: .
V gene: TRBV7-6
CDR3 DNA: TGTGCCAGCAGCTTAAACCCCCCGAGGGACTACTACTACAATGAGCAGTTCTTC
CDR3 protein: CASSLNPPRDYYYNEQFF

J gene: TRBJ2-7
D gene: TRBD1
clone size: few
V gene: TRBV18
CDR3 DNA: TGTGCCAGCTCGGGACAGGGCATGGGAGAGCAGTACTTC
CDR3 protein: CASSGQGMGEQYF

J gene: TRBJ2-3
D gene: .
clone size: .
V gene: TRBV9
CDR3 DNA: TGTGCCAGCAGCGTAGATCCCGGTTCGGATACGCAGTATTTT
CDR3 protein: CASSVDPGSDTQYF

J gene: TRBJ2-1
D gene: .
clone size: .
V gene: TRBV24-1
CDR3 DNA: TGTGCCACCAGTGATTTGGGGGCCCAAGGCACTGAGCAGTTCTTC
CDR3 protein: CATSDLGAQGTEQFF

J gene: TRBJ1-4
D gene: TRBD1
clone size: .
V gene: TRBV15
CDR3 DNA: TGTGCCACCAGCCTCCGGGACAGAGATGAGAAACTGTTTTTT
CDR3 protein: CATSLRDRDEKLFF

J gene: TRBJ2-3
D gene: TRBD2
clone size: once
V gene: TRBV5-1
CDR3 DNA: TGCGCCAGCAGCCTCCGGACTAGTGGTGATACGCAGTATTTT
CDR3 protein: CASSLRTSGDTQYF

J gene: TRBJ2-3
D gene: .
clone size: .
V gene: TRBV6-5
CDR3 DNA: TGTGCCAGCACCGCCCCAGGGACAGATACGCAGTATTTT
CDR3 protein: CASTAPGTDTQYF

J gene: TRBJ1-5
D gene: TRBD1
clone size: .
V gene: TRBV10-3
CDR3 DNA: TGTGCCATCAGTGAGGGTGGACAGGGTGAGAGGCCCCAGCATTTT
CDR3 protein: CAISEGGQGERPQHF

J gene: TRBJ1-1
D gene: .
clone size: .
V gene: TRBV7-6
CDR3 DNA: TGTGCCAGCAGCCTAAACCAGGTCAACGCTGAAGCTTTCTTT
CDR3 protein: CASSLNQVNAEAFF

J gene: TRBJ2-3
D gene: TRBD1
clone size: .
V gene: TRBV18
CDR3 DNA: TGTGCCAGCTCACCTCGTCGGTTAGGACAGGGGGCAGGCACAGATACGCAGTATTTT
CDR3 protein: CASSPRRLGQGAGTDTQYF

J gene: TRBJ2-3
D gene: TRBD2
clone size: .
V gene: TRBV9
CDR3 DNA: TGTGCCAGCAGCCCAGGACTAGCGGGAGAGGGGGATACGCAGTATTTT
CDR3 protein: CASSPGLAGEGDTQYF